This T cell receptor beta chain was sequenced in a study of T cell responses to AZD1222 COVID-19 vaccine. In the study overall: Pooled samples include second doses given at about 4 or 12 weeks. Overall study results and limits: Females outnumbered males among donors, who were mostly white British; clonal diversity was possibly underestimated. Per reports, nearly half of all spike-specific TCRs target regions that are unmutated in variants. The repertoires were collected only after the peak T cell response.

Profiling relied on immunoSEQ multiplex PCR, and the TCRdb table lists in-frame clones only, not all of them. Among some 70,000 clones listed, 80% to 85% were seen once. For this clone: Its antigen is currently unknown.

The sample in question was peripheral blood, obtained on day 0 of AZD1222 vaccination. This sequence was found in an adult in good health.

The CDR3: CASSSSGGFGDSYNEQFF. The CDR3 DNA follows: TGCGCCAGCAGCTCGAGTGGTGGGTTCGGGGACTCCTACAATGAGCAGTTCTTC. V and J are TRBV5-1 and TRBJ2-1, with a weak D call TRBD2 (5 bases). Looked up from germline, CDR1 is SGHRS and CDR2 is YFSETQ. The CDR3 length is 18 residues. V dropped 3 bases and J dropped 0 bases, with 19 bases sitting between them. The full variable domain, with the rest looked up from reference TRBV5-1 and TRBJ2-1, is KAGVTQTPRYLIKTRGQQVTLSCSPISGHRSVSWYQQTPGQGLQFLFEYFSETQRNKGNFPGRFSGRQFSNSRSEMNVSTLELGDSALYLCASSSSGGFGDSYNEQFFGPGTRLTVL.